Listed here are 8 T cell receptor beta chains from one sample, sequenced in a study of blood T cells in healthy people across ages. The use of a sample-barcoded 5' primer and a J-beta primer mix characterized a second PCR of roughly 6 to 11 cycles. TCRdb redid the calling of the 5' RACE reads with MiXCR, one entry per CDR3 protein. The sample has roughly 1.6 million distinct CDR3 sequences; about 35% are singletons. The sequenced sample was blood. The receptors come from a woman aged 25 to 39 in good health.

This chain connects TRBV6-5 to TRBJ2-5; no reliable D call. Germline V gene data show CDR1 as MNHEY and CDR2 as SVGAGI. The V end lost 3 bases, the J end lost 6 bases, and 11 bases lay between the germline ends. The CDR3 runs 13 residues. The CDR3 bases are TGTGCCAGCAGTTATACCGGAGAGAAGACCCAGTACTTC. It yields the protein CASSYTGEKTQYF.

This chain connects TRBV4-1 to TRBJ2-6, with no clear D. Germline V gene lookup returns CDR1 MGHRA and CDR2 YSYEKL. This CDR3 spans 20 amino acids. The ends were cut back, 0 bases at V and 0 bases at J, with 18 bases in the middle. CDR3 coding DNA: TGCGCCAGCAGCCAAGACCCCCCCGTACAAATGAACTCTGGGGCCAACGTCCTGACTTTC. Translated: CASSQDPPVQMNSGANVLTF.

This chain links TRBV29-1 with TRBJ2-7; possibly TRBD2 for D (5 bases). The CDR3 runs to 12 residues. V was clipped by 1 base and J by 6 bases, with 10 bases between them. CDR1 is SQVTM, CDR2 ANQGSEA, per germline. The CDR3: CSVEALAGEQYF. In DNA, the CDR3 is TGCAGCGTTGAAGCGCTAGCCGGCGAGCAGTACTTC.

This clonotype was seen a handful of times. The gene calls are TRBV6-4 and TRBJ2-5, with D uncertain. V lost 0 bases and J 5 bases, leaving 16 bases between the germline ends. This CDR3 is 16 amino acids long. The V gene's germline CDR1 is MRHNA and CDR2 SNTAGT. CDR3 DNA sequence: TGTGCCAGCAGTGACTCAGGCGACCCGTGGGATGAGACCCAGTACTTC. Translating gives CASSDSGDPWDETQYF.

This chain links TRBV6-6 with TRBJ1-1; 11 bases map to TRBD1. CDR1 MNHNY and CDR2 SVGAGI come from the germline V gene (reference sequence). J lost 2 bases, V lost 11 bases, and 13 bases had no gene match. This CDR3 is built from 16 residues. The CDR3: CAGTYGQGATNTEAFF. DNA for the CDR3: TGTGCCGGCACCTACGGACAGGGGGCCACCAACACTGAAGCTTTCTTT.

The V call is TRBV20-1, the J call TRBJ2-7, with a tentative D call TRBD2 (5 bases). The V and J ends lost 3 bases and 2 bases respectively, with 11 bases between them. CDR1 is DFQATT, CDR2 SNEGSKA, per germline (reference sequence). The CDR3 is made up of 13 amino acids. CDR3 region: CSARGAGPYEQYF. CDR3 nucleotide sequence: TGCAGTGCTAGGGGAGCAGGCCCCTACGAGCAGTACTTC.

This clonotype was counted a few times. The rearrangement joins TRBV28 to TRBJ2-6; D may be TRBD2 (5 bases). CDR1 is MDHEN and CDR2 is SYDVKM in the germline V gene. V lost 3 bases and J lost 0, with 18 bases in between. This CDR3 comprises 19 residues. Written as DNA, the CDR3 is TGTGCCAGCAGTTTTGGACTGCGGCCGCCCAACTCTGGGGCCAACGTCCTGACTTTC. This gives the protein CASSFGLRPPNSGANVLTF.

The CDR3 reads CASSETSGGSSYNEQFF. CDR3 nucleotides: TGTGCCAGCAGTGAGACTAGCGGGGGAAGCTCCTACAATGAGCAGTTCTTC. This sequence joins TRBV27 and TRBJ2-1, with TRBD2 matching over 12 bases. The CDR3 contains 17 residues. Germline V lookup: CDR1 MNHEY, CDR2 SMNVEV (reference sequence). After removal of 5 bases from V and 0 bases from J, the junction contained 5 bases not matched to a gene.